This T cell receptor beta chain was identified during a study of early T cells in non-severe SARS-CoV-2 infection. Study background: Unsorted whole-blood RNA was sequenced in bulk, leaving chains unpaired. Findings of the study overall: VDJdb-based matching was biased toward anti-spike CD8 responses and missed private and CD4 specificities.

TCRdb analysed the 5' RACE reads with MiXCR anew, one entry per CDR3 protein. The sample has around 27,000 distinct CDR3 sequences, about 5.8% seen once. The CDR3 consists of 14 residues. The germline V and J ends were trimmed by 0 bases and 6 bases, with 11 bases remaining between them. The germline V gene has CDR1 SGHRS and CDR2 YFSETQ. In its sample, this clonotype was seen many times. Its specificity is not known. This TCR was recovered from an adult who was a healthcare worker with PCR-confirmed SARS-CoV-2 infection or an uninfected control (not recorded which). This chain connects TRBV5-1 to TRBJ2-3, with D unclear. Specimen: whole blood. The CDR3 spells CASSLGVPPDTQYF. In nucleotides, the CDR3 is TGCGCCAGCAGCTTGGGTGTCCCGCCGGATACGCAGTATTTT.